This record looks at one TCR beta chain sequence and its context. The antigen is unknown. There are 18 residues in the CDR3. Trimming cost V 1 base and J 0 bases; bases outside gene matches: 4. Germline CDR1 and CDR2: MGHDK and SYGVNS. This entry comes from a study of shared clonotypes between healthy human individuals. Study results and caveats: A small donor pool kept down the genetic and exposure-history diversity that was represented. Naive subsets usually exceeded memory subsets in estimated richness.

Data came from immunoSEQ multiplex PCR; TCRdb stores just in-frame clones and leaves some out. Of millions of clones in the sample, roughly 94% are singletons; the top ten hold roughly 1%. CD45RO-negative, CCR7-positively selected cells formed the naive CD8 fraction, excluding terminally differentiated effector memory CD45RA+ cells. Adult Caucasians living in Nashville, Tennessee made up all of the donors. This TCR was recovered from a man between 18 and 29 years old in good health. The gene calls are TRBV25-1 and TRBJ2-3; 13 positions match TRBD2. Sequencing used naive CD8+ T cells sorted from blood. In DNA form, the CDR3 reads TGTGCCAGCAGTGAATGGGGGACTAGCGGGACTAGCACAGATACGCAGTATTTT. This sequence encodes CASSEWGTSGTSTDTQYF. Full variable domain (rest looked up from reference TRBV25-1 and TRBJ2-3): EADIYQTPRYLVIGTGKKITLECSQTMGHDKMYWYQQDPGMELHLIHYSYGVNSTEKGDLSSESTVSRIRTEHFPLTLESARPSHTSQYLCASSEWGTSGTSTDTQYFGPGTRLTVL.